A single sample gave rise to the 31 T cell receptor beta chains below, sequenced in a study of blood T cell repertoires in COVID-19. The repertoire was sequenced with immunoSEQ multiplex PCR; TCRdb's copy has only in-frame clones and lacks some. The sample has about 140,000 clones, 78% seen once. The sequencing input was PBMCs or T cells enriched from blood (not recorded which). Receptors originate from a woman between 50 and 59 years old who had recovered from COVID-19.

The chain has TRBV19 and TRBJ2-3; D may be TRBD1 (5 bases). Germline assignment: CDR1 LNHDA and CDR2 SQIVND (reference sequence). This CDR3 comprises 14 residues. Trimming took off 3 bases at V and 3 bases at J, with 10 bases between the two ends. CDR3 in amino acids: CASSIWGMTDTQYF. The CDR3 region has the DNA TGTGCCAGTAGTATCTGGGGCATGACAGATACGCAGTATTTT.

This clone was counted a few times. This chain uses TRBV23-1 with TRBJ1-5, with TRBD1 identical over 8 bases. TRBV23-1 is designated an ORF whose function remains uncertain. The junction had 11 bases not matched to a gene; V was cut back by 7 bases and J by 9 bases. CDR3 length equals 14 residues. The CDR3, as DNA: TGCGCCAGCATCCGGGGGGACAGGAGTCTGCCCCAGCATTTT. Protein: CASIRGDRSLPQHF.

The chain combines TRBV6-1 with TRBJ1-2; 8 positions agree with TRBD1. CDR1 and CDR2 from the germline V gene are MNHNS and SASEGT. CDR3 length: 17 amino acids. J was trimmed by 1 base and V by 1 base; bases with no gene match: 8. CDR3 in DNA: TGTGCCAGCAGTGAAGGGGCAGGGGGCACGGGTAACTATGGCTACACCTTC. This sequence encodes CASSEGAGGTGNYGYTF.

The chain recombines TRBV5-1 with TRBJ1-5, with 7 bases aligning to TRBD1. V lost 2 bases and J lost 9; bases outside the gene matches: 8. The germline V gene has CDR1 SGHRS and CDR2 YFSETQ. The CDR3 sequence is 14 residues long. CDR3 amino acids: CASSFTGDGLPQHF. The CDR3 coding sequence is TGCGCCAGCAGCTTCACAGGGGATGGGTTGCCCCAGCATTTT. Variable domain in full (rest from reference TRBV5-1 and TRBJ1-5): KAGVTQTPRYLIKTRGQQVTLSCSPISGHRSVSWYQQTPGQGLQFLFEYFSETQRNKGNFPGRFSGRQFSNSRSEMNVSTLELGDSALYLCASSFTGDGLPQHFGDGTRLSIL.

The rearrangement uses TRBV6-5 and TRBJ1-1, with a weak D call TRBD1 (6 bases). CDR3 length equals 15 residues. With 0 bases removed from V and 4 bases from J, the gap between germline ends came to 12 bases. Germline V CDR1 and CDR2: MNHEY, SVGAGI. The CDR3 spells CASSYSVGGGTEAFF. CDR3 coding DNA: TGTGCCAGCAGTTACTCGGTGGGAGGGGGCACTGAAGCTTTCTTT.

V is TRBV13 and J is TRBJ1-6; D is ambiguous. Trimming took off 0 bases at V and 7 bases at J, with 10 bases between the two ends. This CDR3 contains 15 residues. CDR1 is PRHDT, CDR2 FYEKMQ, per germline (reference sequence). The CDR3 here is CASSLGFERNSPLHF. CDR3 sequence (DNA): TGTGCCAGCAGCTTAGGTTTCGAGAGAAATTCACCCCTCCACTTT.

This sequence joins TRBV2 and TRBJ2-5; TRBD1 matches 9 bases. The CDR3 length is 13 residues. The V and J ends lost 5 bases and 7 bases, in that order; junction bases with no gene match: 5. Germline lookup yields CDR1 SNHLY and CDR2 FYNNEI. The CDR3 sequence is CASSRQGEATQYF. DNA for the CDR3: TGTGCCAGCAGTCGACAGGGGGAGGCGACCCAGTACTTC.

This clone was recorded only once. The CDR3 spells CASRTLQGNEAFF. Written as DNA, the CDR3 is TGTGCCAGCAGGACTTTACAGGGGAATGAAGCTTTCTTT. The rearrangement uses TRBV6-5 and TRBJ1-1, with TRBD1 matching over 7 bases. The junction had 8 bases not matched to a gene; V was cut back by 6 bases and J by 7 bases. Germline V gene lookup returns CDR1 MNHEY and CDR2 SVGAGI. The CDR3 runs to 13 residues.

The chain has TRBV5-1 and TRBJ1-2; TRBD1 aligns across 7 bases. Germline trimming cut 0 bases from V and 2 bases from J; bases unmatched to any gene: 1. Germline V gene data show CDR1 as SGHRS and CDR2 as YFSETQ. The CDR3 totals 14 residues. CDR3 region: CASSLGDRNYGYTF. CDR3 nucleotides: TGCGCCAGCAGCTTGGGGGACAGAAACTATGGCTACACCTTC. Filled out from reference TRBV5-1 and TRBJ1-2, the complete variable domain reads KAGVTQTPRYLIKTRGQQVTLSCSPISGHRSVSWYQQTPGQGLQFLFEYFSETQRNKGNFPGRFSGRQFSNSRSEMNVSTLELGDSALYLCASSLGDRNYGYTFGSGTRLTVV.

Only a few counts were recorded for this clone. J is TRBJ2-1 and V is TRBV5-6; TRBD2 agrees at 12 bases. V shed 4 bases and J 4 bases; nucleotides not matched to a gene: 6. The germline gives CDR1 SGHDT, CDR2 YYEEEE. CDR3 length: 16 residues. The CDR3 spells CASSTFLAGGYNEQFF. The CDR3 coding sequence is TGTGCCAGCAGCACCTTCCTAGCGGGGGGGTACAATGAGCAGTTCTTC.

V is TRBV5-6 and J is TRBJ2-3, with a tentative D call TRBD1 (5 bases). This CDR3 spans 16 amino acids. The V end was cut by 0 bases, the J end by 0 bases, with 11 bases between. Looked up from germline, CDR1 is SGHDT and CDR2 is YYEEEE. For the CDR3, the DNA is TGTGCCAGCAGCTTGGTAGGCCAGGGTAGCACAGATACGCAGTATTTT. Its protein is CASSLVGQGSTDTQYF.

The chain uses TRBV7-8 and TRBJ2-1, with a weak D call TRBD1 (7 bases). With 4 bases removed from V and 0 bases from J, the gap between germline ends came to 13 bases. This CDR3 is 16 amino acids long. CDR1 is SGHVS and CDR2 is FQNEAQ in the germline V gene. The CDR3: CASSYTGDSSYNEQFF. CDR3 DNA: TGTGCCAGCAGCTATACGGGGGACAGCTCCTACAATGAGCAGTTCTTC.

For the CDR3, the DNA is TGCGCCAGCGGGGGACAGGGCGGCACCGGGGAGCTGTTTTTT. Encoded protein: CASGGQGGTGELFF. The rearrangement joins TRBV5-1 to TRBJ2-2, with TRBD1 matching 9 bases. This CDR3 has 14 residues. Germline loops: CDR1 SGHRS, CDR2 YFSETQ. V lost 7 bases and J lost 4; bases outside the gene matches: 5.

The chain combines TRBV7-9 with TRBJ1-2; 9 nucleotides match TRBD1. Germline V gene sequence: CDR1 SEHNR, CDR2 FQNEAQ (reference sequence). V lost 4 bases and J lost 4; bases outside the gene matches: 7. The CDR3 consists of 15 residues. CDR3 bases: TGTGCCAGCAGCTCCCCCGGGACAGGGACCTATGGCTACACCTTC. Translation: CASSSPGTGTYGYTF.

The V gene is TRBV27, the J gene TRBJ1-4; maybe TRBD1 (6 bases). This CDR3 spans 16 amino acids. Trimming took off 5 bases at V and 0 bases at J, with 13 bases between the two ends. CDR1 MNHEY and CDR2 SMNVEV come from the germline V gene (reference sequence). The DNA for the CDR3 is TGTGCCAGCAGTAAACGGACAGCTGCAACTAATGAAAAACTGTTTTTT. It codes for CASSKRTAATNEKLFF.

V and J are TRBV3-1 (or the pseudogene TRBV3-2) and TRBJ2-5; 7 bases line up with TRBD2. V lost 3 bases, J lost 4 bases, and 20 bases stayed unmatched. Germline lookup yields CDR1 LGHDT and CDR2 YNNKEL (reference sequence). The CDR3 has 19 amino acids. CDR3 residues: CASSQTKGSVSGVLETQYF. Written as DNA, the CDR3 is TGTGCCAGCAGCCAGACCAAGGGGTCCGTCAGCGGGGTTTTAGAGACCCAGTACTTC.

J is TRBJ2-2 and V is TRBV12-3 or TRBV12-4; D perhaps matches TRBD2 (5 bases). The CDR3 loop spans 12 amino acids. Trimming shortened V by 8 bases and J by 1 base, and 5 bases separated the two germline ends. CDR3 sequence (DNA): TGTGCCAGCGGAGGGAACACCGGGGAGCTGTTTTTT. It translates to CASGGNTGELFF.

This clone was seen a handful of times. The chain links TRBV28 to TRBJ1-2; 9 positions match TRBD1. CDR1 is MDHEN, CDR2 SYDVKM, per germline. The CDR3 contains 13 residues. V was pared by 5 bases and J by 6 bases, with 4 bases of the junction left unmatched. The DNA of the CDR3 is TGTGCCAGCAGTAGGGACAGGGCGAATGGCTACACCTTC. This translates into CASSRDRANGYTF.

This clone was detected only once. The chain couples TRBV2 to TRBJ1-1; 7 bases match TRBD1. The CDR3 length is 12 residues. Germline CDR1 SNHLY, CDR2 FYNNEI. After removal of 11 bases from V and 5 bases from J, the junction contained 8 bases not matched to a gene. The CDR3: CAARQGITEAFF. The CDR3 DNA reads as TGTGCCGCAAGACAGGGAATAACTGAAGCTTTCTTT.

CDR3 sequence: CASSVAQGAGEKLFF. The CDR3 DNA sequence: TGTGCCAGCAGCGTAGCCCAGGGGGCGGGAGAAAAACTGTTTTTT. The V and J genes are TRBV9 and TRBJ1-4; 8 bases are shared with TRBD1. The CDR3 length is 15 residues. The trim removed 0 bases at V and 8 bases at J, leaving 6 bases unmatched. Germline values: CDR1 SGDLS, CDR2 YYNGEE.

The J gene is TRBJ1-4, the V gene TRBV30; D is uncertain. Trimming shortened V by 0 bases and J by 3 bases, and 5 bases separated the two germline ends. CDR3 size: 13 residues. Germline CDR1 and CDR2: GTSNPN and SVGIG (reference sequence). This chain's CDR3 is CAWSVGANEKLFF. CDR3 DNA sequence: TGTGCCTGGAGTGTCGGGGCTAATGAAAAACTGTTTTTT.

The chain couples TRBV29-1 to TRBJ1-1; no definite D call. CDR1 is SQVTM and CDR2 is ANQGSEA in the germline V gene. The V end lost 6 bases, the J end lost 4 bases, and 9 bases lay between the germline ends. The CDR3 spans 11 residues. The CDR3 nucleotides are TGCAGCGTCAACGGGATCACTGAAGCTTTCTTT. Translation: CSVNGITEAFF.

The chain carries TRBV29-1 and TRBJ2-5; 11 bases align to TRBD1. V shed 3 bases and J 9 bases; nucleotides not matched to a gene: 9. CDR1 and CDR2 (germline): SQVTM, ANQGSEA. There are 14 residues in the CDR3. In nucleotides, the CDR3 is TGCAGCGTTGAGGGGACAGGGGGTGAATGGGCCCAGTACTTC. This gives the protein CSVEGTGGEWAQYF.

The chain links TRBV6-1 to TRBJ1-5; D not certain. The germline V and J ends were trimmed by 1 base and 7 bases, with 11 bases remaining between them. This CDR3 region has 14 residues. Germline CDR1 MNHNS, CDR2 SASEGT. Here the CDR3 reads CASSEGAGRQPQHF. For the CDR3, the DNA is TGTGCCAGCAGTGAAGGGGCCGGCAGGCAGCCCCAGCATTTT.

This clone was seen only a few times. This sequence joins TRBV19 and TRBJ2-5; D possibly corresponds to TRBD1 (5 bases). Trimming left V 5 bases short and J 5 bases short, with 15 bases between. The CDR3 contains 14 residues. Germline-derived CDR1 and CDR2 are LNHDA and SQIVND (reference sequence). The CDR3 DNA reads TGTGCCAGTAGTCCAGGGCCAAATTGGGAGACCCAGTACTTC. It yields the protein CASSPGPNWETQYF.

CDR3 protein: CASSSRRSLHF. CDR3 DNA: TGTGCCAGCAGTTCCAGGAGGTCCCTCCACTTT. The V gene is TRBV28, the J gene TRBJ1-6, with D hard to call. Trimming stripped 4 bases from V and 14 bases from J, with 9 bases between. Germline CDR1 reads MDHEN; CDR2 reads SYDVKM. The CDR3 contains 11 residues.

This rearrangement joins TRBV28 to TRBJ2-5, with 8 bases aligning to TRBD1. V was pared by 3 bases and J by 2 bases, with 8 bases of the junction left unmatched. There are 16 residues in the CDR3. Germline V gene data show CDR1 as MDHEN and CDR2 as SYDVKM. The CDR3 region has the DNA TGTGCCAGCAGTTTGCCGGACAGGGAGAGACAAGAGACCCAGTACTTC. Amino acids: CASSLPDRERQETQYF.

The V gene is TRBV28, the J gene TRBJ2-5, with 8 bases that match TRBD1. Losses at the gene ends were 5 bases for V and 4 bases for J; bases not matched to a gene: 3. Germline values: CDR1 MDHEN, CDR2 SYDVKM. The CDR3 is 13 residues long. This CDR3 reads CASSPDRGETQYF. The CDR3 DNA follows: TGTGCCAGCAGTCCCGACAGGGGAGAGACCCAGTACTTC.

The chain is built from TRBV10-1 and TRBJ1-5, with 7 bases that match TRBD1. Per germline, CDR1 WNHNN and CDR2 SYGVQD (reference sequence). Trimming cost V 4 bases and J 6 bases; bases outside gene matches: 6. The CDR3 extends over 14 amino acids. CDR3: CASSATDRAQPQHF. The CDR3 nucleotides read TGCGCCAGCAGTGCAACTGACAGGGCTCAGCCCCAGCATTTT.

The rearrangement links TRBV5-1 to TRBJ2-5; 13 bases fit TRBD2. V was pared by 0 bases and J by 1 base, with 3 bases of the junction left unmatched. CDR3 length: 17 residues. Germline assignment: CDR1 SGHRS and CDR2 YFSETQ. The CDR3 nucleotides read TGCGCCAGCAGCTTGGGGCGGACTAGCGGGGGCCAAGAGACCCAGTACTTC. Translating gives CASSLGRTSGGQETQYF.

V gene TRBV18 combines with J gene TRBJ2-2; 7 nucleotides agree with TRBD1. CDR1 is KGHSH, CDR2 LQKENI, per germline. V dropped 0 bases and J dropped 5; count of bases not matched to a gene: 6. The CDR3 spans 16 residues. For the CDR3, the DNA is TGTGCCAGCTCACCACCATGGACAGGCTTTACCGGGGAGCTGTTTTTT. Amino acid sequence: CASSPPWTGFTGELFF.